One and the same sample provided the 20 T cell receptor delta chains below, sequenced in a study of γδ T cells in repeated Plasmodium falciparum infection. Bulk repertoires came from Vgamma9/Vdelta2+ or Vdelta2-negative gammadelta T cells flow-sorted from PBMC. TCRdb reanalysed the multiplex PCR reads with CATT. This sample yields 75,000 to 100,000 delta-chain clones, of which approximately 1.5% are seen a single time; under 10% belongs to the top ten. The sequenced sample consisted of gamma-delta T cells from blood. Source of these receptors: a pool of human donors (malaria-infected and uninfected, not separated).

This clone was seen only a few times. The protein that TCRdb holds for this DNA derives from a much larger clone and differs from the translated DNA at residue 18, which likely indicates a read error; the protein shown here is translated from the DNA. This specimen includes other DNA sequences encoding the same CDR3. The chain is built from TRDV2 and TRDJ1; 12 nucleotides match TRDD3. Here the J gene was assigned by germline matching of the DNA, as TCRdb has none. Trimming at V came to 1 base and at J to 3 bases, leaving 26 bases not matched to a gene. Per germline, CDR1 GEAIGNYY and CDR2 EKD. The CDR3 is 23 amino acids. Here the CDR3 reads CACDTVPTGGNLGDTRGADKLIF. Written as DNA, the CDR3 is TGTGCCTGTGACACTGTACCTACGGGAGGTAATCTGGGGGATACGAGGGGTGCCGATAAACTCATCTTT.

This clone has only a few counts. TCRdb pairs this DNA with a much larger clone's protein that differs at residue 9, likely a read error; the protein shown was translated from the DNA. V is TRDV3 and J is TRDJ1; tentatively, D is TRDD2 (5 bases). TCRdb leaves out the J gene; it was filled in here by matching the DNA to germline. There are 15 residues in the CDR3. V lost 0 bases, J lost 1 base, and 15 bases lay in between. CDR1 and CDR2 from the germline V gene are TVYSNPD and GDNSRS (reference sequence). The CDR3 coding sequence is TGTGCCTTTAGTCCTTCAAATTGGTGCACCGATAAACTCATCTTT. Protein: CAFSPSNWCTDKLIF.

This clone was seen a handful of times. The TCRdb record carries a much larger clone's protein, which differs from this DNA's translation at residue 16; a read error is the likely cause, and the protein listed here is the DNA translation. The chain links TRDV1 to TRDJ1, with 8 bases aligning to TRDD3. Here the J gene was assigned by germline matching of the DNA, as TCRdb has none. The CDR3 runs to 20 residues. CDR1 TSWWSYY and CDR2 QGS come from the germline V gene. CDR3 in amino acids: CALGEFSITVWGRNTGKLIF. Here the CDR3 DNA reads TGTGCTCTTGGGGAATTCTCTATTACGGTCTGGGGGAGAAACACCGGTAAACTCATCTTT.

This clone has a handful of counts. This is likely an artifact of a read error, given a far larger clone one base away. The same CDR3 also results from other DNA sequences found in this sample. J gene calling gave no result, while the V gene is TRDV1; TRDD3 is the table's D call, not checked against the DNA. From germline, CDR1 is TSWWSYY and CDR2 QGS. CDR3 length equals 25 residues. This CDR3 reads CALGEHVESTGGIKRSPRYTDKLIF. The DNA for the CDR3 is TGTGCTCTTGGGGAACACGTCGAGTCTACGGGGGGTATAAAAAGGTCACCTAGATACACCGATAAACTTATCTTT.

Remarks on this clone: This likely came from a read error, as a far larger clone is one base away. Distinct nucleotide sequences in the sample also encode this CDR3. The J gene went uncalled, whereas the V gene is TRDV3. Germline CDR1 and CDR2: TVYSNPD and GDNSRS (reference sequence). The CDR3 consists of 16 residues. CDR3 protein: CAFLRGVPPYTDKLIF. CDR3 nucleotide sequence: TGTGCCTTTCTCCGAGGGGTTCCTCCTTACACCGATAAACTCATTTTT.

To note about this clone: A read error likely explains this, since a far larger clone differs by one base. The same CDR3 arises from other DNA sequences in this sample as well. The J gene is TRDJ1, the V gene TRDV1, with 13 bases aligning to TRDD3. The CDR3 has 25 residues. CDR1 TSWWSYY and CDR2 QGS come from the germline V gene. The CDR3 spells CALGELQSSYTKTGGYASSPDKLIF. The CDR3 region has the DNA TGTGCCCTTGGGGAACTACAGTCTTCCTACACAAAAACTGGGGGATACGCGTCCTCCCCCGACAAACTCATCTTT.

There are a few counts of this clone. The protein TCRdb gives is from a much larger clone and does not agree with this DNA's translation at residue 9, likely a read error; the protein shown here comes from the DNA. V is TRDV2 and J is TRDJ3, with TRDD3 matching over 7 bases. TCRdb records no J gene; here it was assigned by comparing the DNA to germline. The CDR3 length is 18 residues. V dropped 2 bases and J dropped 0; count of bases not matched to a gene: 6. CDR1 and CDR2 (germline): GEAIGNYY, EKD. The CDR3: CACDNWGRRSWDTRQMFF. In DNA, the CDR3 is TGTGCCTGTGACAATTGGGGGAGACGCTCCTGGGACACCCGACAGATGTTTTTC.

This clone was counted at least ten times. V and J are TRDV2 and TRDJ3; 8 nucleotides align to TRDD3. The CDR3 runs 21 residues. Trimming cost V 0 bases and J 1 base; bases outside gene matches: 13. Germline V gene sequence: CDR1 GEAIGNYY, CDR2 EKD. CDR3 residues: CACDTVDGGSLYSWDTRQMFF. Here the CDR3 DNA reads TGTGCCTGTGACACCGTTGATGGGGGATCCTTATATTCCTGGGACACCCGACAGATGTTTTTC.

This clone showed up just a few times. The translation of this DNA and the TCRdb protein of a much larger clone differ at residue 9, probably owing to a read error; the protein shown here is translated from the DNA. Here the CDR3 reads CALGESLWGRLGDTTKGDKLIF. The CDR3, as DNA: TGTGCTCTTGGGGAAAGTCTTTGGGGTCGATTGGGGGATACCACAAAGGGCGATAAACTCATCTTT. This chain connects TRDV1 to TRDJ1, with TRDD3 identical over 10 bases. V was clipped by 2 bases and J by 4 bases; unmatched bases: 25. The germline V gene has CDR1 TSWWSYY and CDR2 QGS. The CDR3 consists of 22 residues.

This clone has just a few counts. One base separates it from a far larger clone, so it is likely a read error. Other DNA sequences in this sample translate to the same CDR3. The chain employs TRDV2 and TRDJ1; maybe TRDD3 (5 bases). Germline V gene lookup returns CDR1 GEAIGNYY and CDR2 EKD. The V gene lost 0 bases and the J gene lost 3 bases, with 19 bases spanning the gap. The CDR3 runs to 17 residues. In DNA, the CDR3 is TGTGCCTGTGACACCGTAGGTGGAAACGCTGGGCCCGATAAACTCATCTTT. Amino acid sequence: CACDTVGGNAGPDKLIF.

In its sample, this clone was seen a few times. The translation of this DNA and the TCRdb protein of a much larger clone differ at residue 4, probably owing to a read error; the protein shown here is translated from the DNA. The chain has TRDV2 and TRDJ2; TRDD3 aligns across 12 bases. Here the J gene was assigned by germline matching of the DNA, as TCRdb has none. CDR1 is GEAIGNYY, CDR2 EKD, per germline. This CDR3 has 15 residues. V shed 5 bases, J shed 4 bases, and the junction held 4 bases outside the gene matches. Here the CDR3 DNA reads TGTGCCTGTGTCAGACTGGGGGATACGACAGCACAACTCTTCTTT. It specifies CACVRLGDTTAQLFF.

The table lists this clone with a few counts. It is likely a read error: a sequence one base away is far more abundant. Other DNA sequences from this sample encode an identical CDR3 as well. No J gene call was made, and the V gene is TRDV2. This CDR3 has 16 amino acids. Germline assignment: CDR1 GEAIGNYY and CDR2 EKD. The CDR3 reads CACESGGSALTAQLFF. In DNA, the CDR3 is TGTGCCTGTGAGTCGGGGGGCTCAGCTTTGACAGCACAACTCTTCTTC.

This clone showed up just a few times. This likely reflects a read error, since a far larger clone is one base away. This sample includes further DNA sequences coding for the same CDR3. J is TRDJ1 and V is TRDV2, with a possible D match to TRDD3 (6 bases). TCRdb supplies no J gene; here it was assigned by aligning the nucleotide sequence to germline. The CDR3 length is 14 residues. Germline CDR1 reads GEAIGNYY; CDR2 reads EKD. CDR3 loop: CACDTVTGTDKLIF. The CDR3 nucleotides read TGTGCCTGCGACACCGTAACTGGGACCGATAAACTCATCTTT.

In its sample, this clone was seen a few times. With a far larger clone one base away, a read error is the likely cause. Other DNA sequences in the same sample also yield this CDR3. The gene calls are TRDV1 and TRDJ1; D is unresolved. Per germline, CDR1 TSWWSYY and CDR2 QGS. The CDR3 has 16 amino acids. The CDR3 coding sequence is TGTGCTCTTGGGGACTATCTTGCCTCTCACACCGATAAGCTCATCTTT. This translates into CALGDYLASHTDKLIF.

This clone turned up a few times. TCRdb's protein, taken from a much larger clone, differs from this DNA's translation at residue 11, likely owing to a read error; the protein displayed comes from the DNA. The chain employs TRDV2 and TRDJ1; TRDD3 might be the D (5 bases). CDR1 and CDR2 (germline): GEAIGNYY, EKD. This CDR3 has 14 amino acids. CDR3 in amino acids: CACDGISATDRLIF. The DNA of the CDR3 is TGTGCCTGTGACGGGATTAGTGCCACCGATAGACTCATCTTT.

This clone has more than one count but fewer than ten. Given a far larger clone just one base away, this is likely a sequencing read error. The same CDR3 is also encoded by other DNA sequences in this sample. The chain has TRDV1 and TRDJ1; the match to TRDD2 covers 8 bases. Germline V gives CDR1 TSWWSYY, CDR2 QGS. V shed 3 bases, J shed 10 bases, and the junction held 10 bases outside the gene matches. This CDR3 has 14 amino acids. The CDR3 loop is CALGDPRLPTPLIF. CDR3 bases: TGTGCTCTTGGGGATCCTCGGCTTCCTACACCACTCATCTTT.

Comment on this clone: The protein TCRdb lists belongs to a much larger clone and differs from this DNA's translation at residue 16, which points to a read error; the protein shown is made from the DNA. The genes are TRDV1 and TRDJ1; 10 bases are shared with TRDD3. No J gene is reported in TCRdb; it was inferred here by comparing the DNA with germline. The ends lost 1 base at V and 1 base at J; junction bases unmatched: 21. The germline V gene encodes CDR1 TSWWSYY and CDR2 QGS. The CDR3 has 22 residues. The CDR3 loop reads CALGEPPLPTWGIWVGTDKLIF. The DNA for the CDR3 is TGTGCTCTTGGGGAACCCCCTCTCCCAACCTGGGGGATATGGGTGGGCACCGATAAACTCATCTTT.

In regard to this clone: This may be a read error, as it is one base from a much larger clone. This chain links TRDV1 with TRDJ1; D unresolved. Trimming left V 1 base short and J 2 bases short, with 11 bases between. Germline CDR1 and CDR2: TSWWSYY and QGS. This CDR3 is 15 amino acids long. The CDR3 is CALGEPRRYTDKLIF. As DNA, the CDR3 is TGTGCTCTTGGGGAACCCCGGCGGTATACCGATAAACTCATCTTT.

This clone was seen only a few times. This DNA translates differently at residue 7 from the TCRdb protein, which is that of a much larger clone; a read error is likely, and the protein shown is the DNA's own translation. The CDR3 DNA is TGTGCTCTTGGAGATCGGGTGCCTCCCTTGTACTGGGGGATACAAAATTTAGCAGCCGATAAACTCATCTTT. Residues: CALGDRVPPLYWGIQNLAADKLIF. The chain employs TRDV1 and TRDJ1; 12 bases are shared with TRDD3. The germline V gene has CDR1 TSWWSYY and CDR2 QGS. This CDR3 contains 24 residues. The J segment lost 3 bases and the V segment lost 6 bases, leaving 32 bases of the junction unmatched.

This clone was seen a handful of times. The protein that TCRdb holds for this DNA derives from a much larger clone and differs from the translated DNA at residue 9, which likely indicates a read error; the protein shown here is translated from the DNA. The chain's CDR3 is CALGPKPLPLRRGLNTDKLIF. The CDR3 DNA reads TGTGCTCTTGGGCCCAAACCCCTCCCCCTACGTAGGGGACTGAACACCGATAAACTCATCTTT. The chain couples TRDV1 to TRDJ1; perhaps D is TRDD2 or TRDD3 (5 bases each). The CDR3 is made up of 21 amino acids. CDR1 is TSWWSYY and CDR2 is QGS in the germline V gene. Trimming took 5 bases from V and 0 from J, leaving 31 bases between them.